The 11 T cell receptor beta chains presented below share a single source sample, sequenced in a study of shared clonotypes between healthy human individuals (dated by TCRdb to 2018 to 2021). The library was generated by the immunoSEQ multiplex PCR assay. Sourced from immuneACCESS, this table was stored by TCRdb with only in-frame sequences that have V and J called. A share of the clones is absent; for the studies checked, an unresolved V gene accounts for under half, and the remainder has no known explanation. The sample records about a million clones, around 76% of which are singletons. The top ten clonotypes cover approximately 1.5% of the sample. Material for sequencing was memory CD4+ T cells sorted from blood. The cell subset or site label corresponds to: CD45RA-negative fraction. Receptors originate from a man aged 18 to 30 in good health.

This clone showed up just once. This chain connects TRBV9 to TRBJ2-3, with 10 bases fitting TRBD1. The CDR3 is 15 residues long. CDR1 is SGDLS and CDR2 is YYNGEE in the germline V gene. Trimming took 0 bases from V and 4 from J; bases not matched to a gene: 2. The DNA of the CDR3 is TGTGCCAGCAGCGTAGAAGGGACAGGGGCAGATACGCAGTATTTT. It specifies CASSVEGTGADTQYF.

This sequence joins TRBV5-8 and TRBJ1-6; 7 nucleotides match TRBD1. With 2 bases clipped from V and 6 bases from J, the junction kept 2 bases outside the gene matches. CDR3 length: 14 amino acids. Per germline, CDR1 SGHTS and CDR2 YDEGEE. The CDR3 DNA is TGTGCCAGCAGCTTCGGACAGGCTAATTCACCCCTCCACTTT. It translates to CASSFGQANSPLHF.

The chain has TRBV2 and TRBJ2-7, with 10 bases identical to TRBD2. The V gene's germline CDR1 is SNHLY and CDR2 FYNNEI. J lost 7 bases, V lost 7 bases, and 7 bases had no gene match. The CDR3 consists of 13 residues. CDR3 sequence reads: CASNVKREGEQYF. The DNA of the CDR3 is TGTGCCAGCAATGTGAAGCGGGAGGGGGAGCAGTACTTC.

The rearrangement links TRBV4-3 to TRBJ2-7, with TRBD2 matching 7 bases. Trimming removed 3 bases from V and 6 bases from J; junction bases left unmatched: 11. Germline CDR1 is LGHNA and CDR2 is YSLEER. The CDR3 has 15 residues. In DNA form, the CDR3 reads TGCGCCAGCAGCCAGGGGCGGGAGCGGTTGGGCGAGCAGTACTTC. This sequence encodes CASSQGRERLGEQYF.

This clone has only a few counts. V and J are TRBV7-3 and TRBJ1-1; 9 nucleotides match TRBD1. V lost 5 bases to trimming and J lost 2 bases; unmatched junction nucleotides: 6. The CDR3 runs to 15 residues. Germline assignment: CDR1 SGHTA and CDR2 FQGTGA. DNA of the CDR3: TGTGCCAGCAGCCCGGGGACAGGGATTAACACTGAAGCTTTCTTT. Translating it yields CASSPGTGINTEAFF.

A note on this clone: Other DNA sequences of this sample code for an identical CDR3. The rearrangement links TRBV5-4 to TRBJ2-5, with D perhaps given as TRBD1 or TRBD2 (5 bases each). Looked up from germline, CDR1 is SGHNT and CDR2 is YYREEE (reference sequence). The CDR3 length is 13 residues. Trimming shortened V by 1 base and J by 5 bases, and 9 bases separated the two germline ends. CDR3 loop: CASSLRGVETQYF. The DNA of the CDR3 is TGTGCCAGCAGCTTGAGAGGGGTCGAGACCCAGTACTTC.

This rearrangement joins TRBV6-5 to TRBJ1-2; unclear D gene. Germline CDR1 MNHEY, CDR2 SVGAGI. This CDR3 comprises 11 residues. Trimming took off 8 bases at V and 7 bases at J, with 11 bases between the two ends. CDR3 loop: CASSNAIGYTF. The CDR3 DNA is TGTGCCAGCTCCAACGCTATTGGCTACACCTTC.

The chain uses TRBV30 and TRBJ1-2; TRBD1 matches at 7 bases. V was pared by 3 bases and J by 4 bases, with 14 bases of the junction left unmatched. This CDR3 region has 16 residues. CDR1 is GTSNPN and CDR2 is SVGIG in the germline V gene (reference sequence). The CDR3 sequence: CAWSSLQGLNSYGYTF. Written as DNA, the CDR3 is TGTGCCTGGAGCAGCCTACAGGGGCTAAATTCCTATGGCTACACCTTC.

CDR3 coding DNA: TGTGCCAGCAGCTTGTCAGGGGGCGTTATCAGCGAGCAGTACTTC. It translates to CASSLSGGVISEQYF. The rearrangement joins TRBV5-4 to TRBJ2-7, with 8 bases fitting TRBD1. V was pared by 1 base and J by 6 bases, with 9 bases of the junction left unmatched. The CDR3 has 15 amino acids. CDR1 and CDR2 from the germline V gene are SGHNT and YYREEE (reference sequence).

The chain couples TRBV7-6 to TRBJ2-3; 11 bases agree with TRBD2. The CDR3 is made up of 18 amino acids. V shed 4 bases, J shed 2 bases, and the junction held 11 bases outside the gene matches. Per the germline V gene, CDR1 is SGHVS and CDR2 is FNYEAQ. CDR3: CASSSNPGLAVLTDTQYF. CDR3 DNA: TGTGCCAGCAGCTCAAACCCGGGACTAGCGGTCCTCACAGATACGCAGTATTTT. Using reference TRBV7-6 and TRBJ2-3 for the parts outside the CDR3, the full variable domain is GAGVSQSPRYKVTKRGQDVALRCDPISGHVSLYWYRQALGQGPEFLTYFNYEAQQDKSGLPNDRFSAERPEGSISTLTIQRTEQRDSAMYRCASSSNPGLAVLTDTQYFGPGTRLTVL.

This clone was observed a single time. The identical CDR3 is also encoded by other nucleotide sequences in the sample. This chain connects TRBV28 to TRBJ2-7; no firm D call. CDR1 is MDHEN and CDR2 is SYDVKM in the germline V gene. Trimming took 6 bases from V and 2 from J, leaving 14 bases between them. The CDR3 is 14 residues long. The CDR3 here is CASSLGRTTYEQYF. CDR3 sequence (DNA): TGTGCCAGCAGCCTGGGCAGGACCACCTACGAGCAGTACTTC.